The present entry profiles one T cell receptor (beta chain) with its context. This record belongs to a study of blood T cell repertoires in COVID-19. Study-wide context: Samples taken during acute and convalescent COVID-19 were collected in the United States, Italy and Spain. Sources were T cells, B-cell-depleted T cells, or PBMCs; the material itself was cDNA or gDNA.

The CDR3 contains 13 residues. From germline, CDR1 is MNHEY and CDR2 SVGAGI. V gave up 6 bases and J gave up 6 bases; unmatched junction bases: 8. Authors' methods: Reference gene primer amplification in the assay estimated nucleated cell counts. Clones were sequenced by immunoSEQ multiplex PCR, and TCRdb holds only the in-frame ones, with some missing. Clone size and V and J calls were adopted from that table, with D and trimming inferred from the DNA. Counted here are approximately 110,000 clones, roughly 72% occurring once; the ten biggest clones make up around 6.3%. The origin of this receptor is a man older than 75 with acute or convalescent COVID-19. Sequencing was done on a sample of peripheral blood. The V gene is TRBV6-5, the J gene TRBJ2-7; TRBD2 agrees at 7 bases. CDR3 in DNA: TGTGCCAGCAGGCGAACGGCTAGCGGCGAGCAGTACTTC. Its protein product is CASRRTASGEQYF.